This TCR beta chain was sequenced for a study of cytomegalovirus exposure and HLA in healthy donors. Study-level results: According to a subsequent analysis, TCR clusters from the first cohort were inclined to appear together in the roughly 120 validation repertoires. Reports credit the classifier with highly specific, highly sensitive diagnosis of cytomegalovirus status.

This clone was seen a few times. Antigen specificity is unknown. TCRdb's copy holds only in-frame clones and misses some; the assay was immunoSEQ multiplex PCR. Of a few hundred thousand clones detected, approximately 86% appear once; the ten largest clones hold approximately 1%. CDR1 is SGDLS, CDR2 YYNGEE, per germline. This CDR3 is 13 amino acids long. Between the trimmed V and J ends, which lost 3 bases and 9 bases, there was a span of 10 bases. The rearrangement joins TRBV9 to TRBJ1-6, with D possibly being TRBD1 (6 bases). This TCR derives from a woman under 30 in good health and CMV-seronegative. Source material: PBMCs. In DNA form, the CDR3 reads TGTGCCAGCAGCGCAGGGGAAAGTTCACCCCTCCACTTT. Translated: CASSAGESSPLHF.